This T cell receptor (beta chain) was obtained from a study of identical twins. CDR1 and CDR2 from the germline V gene are MGHRA and YSYEKL. This CDR3 is built from 17 residues. Trimming removed 1 base from V and 6 bases from J; junction bases left unmatched: 10. This clonotype was seen only a few times. Its antigen is not known. Study conclusions and caveats: Some out-of-frame alpha sequences were shared by twins, and these showed excess low generation probability. Memory repertoires showed no such pattern, whereas abundant cord blood beta clonotypes carried fewer insertions.

One entry per CDR3 protein results from TCRdb running MiXCR on the 5' RACE reads. The sample holds 1.5 million or so distinct CDR3 sequences, about 30% seen once. Sequencing input: cord blood. V is TRBV4-1 and J is TRBJ2-1, with 9 bases identical to TRBD1. The clonotype comes from a newborn girl in good health. The CDR3 DNA follows: TGCGCCAGCAGCCAAGCTCCCCGGGACAGGGTAGGCAATGAGCAGTTCTTC. This codes for CASSQAPRDRVGNEQFF.